This TCR beta chain was sequenced in a study of T cell responses to AZD1222 COVID-19 vaccine. The CDR3 contains 14 residues. Germline CDR1 and CDR2: GTSNPN and SVGIG (reference sequence). Trimming shortened V by 3 bases and J by 8 bases, and 16 bases separated the two germline ends. TCRdb keeps only in-frame clones here, not all; method: immunoSEQ multiplex PCR. This sample has some 170,000 clones, with 94% found just once. Doses given second, at about 4 or about 12 weeks, were pooled. This chain connects TRBV30 to TRBJ1-4; D is unclear. This sequence originates from an adult who received the AZD1222 COVID-19 vaccine. The source material was peripheral blood, sampled 28 days after the second AZD1222 dose. The CDR3 DNA reads as TGTGCCTGGAGCCCGTTTTGGGGAGGGGAAAAACTGTTTTTT. It translates to CAWSPFWGGEKLFF.